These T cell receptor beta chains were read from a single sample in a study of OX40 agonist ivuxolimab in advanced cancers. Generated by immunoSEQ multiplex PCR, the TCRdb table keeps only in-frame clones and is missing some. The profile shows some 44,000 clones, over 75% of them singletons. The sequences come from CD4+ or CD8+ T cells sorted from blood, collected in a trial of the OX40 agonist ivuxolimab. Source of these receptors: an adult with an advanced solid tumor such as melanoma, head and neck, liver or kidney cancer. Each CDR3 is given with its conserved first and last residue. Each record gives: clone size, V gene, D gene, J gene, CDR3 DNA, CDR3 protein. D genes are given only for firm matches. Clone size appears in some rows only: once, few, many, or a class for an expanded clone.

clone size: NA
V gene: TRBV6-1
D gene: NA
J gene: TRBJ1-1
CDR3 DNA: TGTGCCAGCAGTGAAGGAGTGGGAACTGAAGCTTTCTTT
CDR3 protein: CASSEGVGTEAFF

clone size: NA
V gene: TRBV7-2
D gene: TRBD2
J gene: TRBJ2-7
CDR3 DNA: TGTGCCAGCAGCTCGTCGGCGGGAGACGAGCAGTACTTC
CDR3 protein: CASSSSAGDEQYF

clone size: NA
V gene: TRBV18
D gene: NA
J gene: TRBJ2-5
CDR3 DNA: TGTGCCAGCTCTTCTGACGCCACCCAGACCCAGTACTTC
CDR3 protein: CASSSDATQTQYF

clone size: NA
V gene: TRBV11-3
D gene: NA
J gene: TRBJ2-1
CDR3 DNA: TGTGCCAGCAGCCCCAGTTGGGGAACAACCAATGAGCAGTTCTTC
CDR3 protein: CASSPSWGTTNEQFF

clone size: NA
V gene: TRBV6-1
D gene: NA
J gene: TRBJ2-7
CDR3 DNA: TGTGCCAGCAGTGAAGGTGTTAACGTCTACGAGCAGTACTTC
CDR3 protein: CASSEGVNVYEQYF

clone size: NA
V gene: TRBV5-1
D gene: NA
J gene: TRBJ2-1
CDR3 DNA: TGCGCCAGCAGCTTGGCCGGGATAGGAAATGACAATGAGCAGTTCTTC
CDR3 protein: CASSLAGIGNDNEQFF

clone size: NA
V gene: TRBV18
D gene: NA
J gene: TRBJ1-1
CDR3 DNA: TGTGCCAGCTCACGACGATTGACAGCCGCCGGGGGATACACTGAAGCTTTCTTT
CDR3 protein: CASSRRLTAAGGYTEAFF

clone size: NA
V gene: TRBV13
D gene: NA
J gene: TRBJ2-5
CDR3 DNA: TGTGCCAGCAGCTTACCGGGAGGGGGCGAGACCCAGTACTTC
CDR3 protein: CASSLPGGGETQYF

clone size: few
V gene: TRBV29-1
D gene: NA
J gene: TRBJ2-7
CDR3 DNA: TGCAGCGGAGGGTTGCCCTACGAGCAGTACTTC
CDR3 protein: CSGGLPYEQYF

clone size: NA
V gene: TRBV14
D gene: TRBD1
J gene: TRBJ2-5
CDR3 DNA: TGTGCCAGCAGCCAAGTGACAGGGGGTCAAGAGACCCAGTACTTC
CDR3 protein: CASSQVTGGQETQYF

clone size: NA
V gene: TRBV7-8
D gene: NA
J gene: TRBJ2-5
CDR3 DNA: TGTGCCAGCAGCTTATGGCAACCACAAGAGACCCAGTACTTC
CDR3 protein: CASSLWQPQETQYF

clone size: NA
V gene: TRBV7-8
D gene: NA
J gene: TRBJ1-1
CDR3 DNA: TGTGCCAGCAGCCTTACAGGGCGCACTGAAGCTTTCTTT
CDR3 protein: CASSLTGRTEAFF

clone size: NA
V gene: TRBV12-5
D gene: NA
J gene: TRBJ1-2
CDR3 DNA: TGTGCTAGTGGTTTGGTATTCGGGCAGGGTAACTATGGCTACACCTTC
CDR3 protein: CASGLVFGQGNYGYTF

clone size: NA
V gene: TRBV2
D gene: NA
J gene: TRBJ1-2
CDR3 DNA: TGTGCCAGCAGTGAAAACCCCGAACTCTATGGCTACACCTTC
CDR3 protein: CASSENPELYGYTF

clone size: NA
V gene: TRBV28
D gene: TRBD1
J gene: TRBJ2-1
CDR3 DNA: TGTGCCAGCAGTTTGGATTTGGGTAGACAGGGAACCTACAATGAGCAGTTCTTC
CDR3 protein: CASSLDLGRQGTYNEQFF

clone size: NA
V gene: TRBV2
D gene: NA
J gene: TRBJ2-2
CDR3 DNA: TGTGCCAGCAGTGAACGGGGGCAGGGGCTGGGCACCGGGGAGCTGTTTTTT
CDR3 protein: CASSERGQGLGTGELFF

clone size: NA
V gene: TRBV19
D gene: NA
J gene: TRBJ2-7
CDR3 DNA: TGTGCCAGTAGTACCGTGAGGCGATACGAGCAGTACTTC
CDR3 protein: CASSTVRRYEQYF

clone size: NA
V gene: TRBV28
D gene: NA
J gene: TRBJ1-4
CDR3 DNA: TGTGCCAGCAGTAGCTCAGGGGCGGCTAATGAAAAACTGTTTTTT
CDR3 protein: CASSSSGAANEKLFF

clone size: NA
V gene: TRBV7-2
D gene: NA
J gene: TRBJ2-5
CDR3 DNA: TGTGCCAGCAGCTTAGTAGCGGAAGAGACCCAGTACTTC
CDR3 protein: CASSLVAEETQYF

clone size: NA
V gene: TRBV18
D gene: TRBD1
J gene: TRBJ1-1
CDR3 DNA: TGTGCCAGCTCACCGGACAGGGGGGACACTGAAGCTTTCTTT
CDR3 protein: CASSPDRGDTEAFF

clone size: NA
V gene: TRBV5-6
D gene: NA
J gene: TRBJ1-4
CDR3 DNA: TGTGCCAGCAGCTCGGGATCCGGGTCGGGTGAAAAACTGTTTTTT
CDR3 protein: CASSSGSGSGEKLFF

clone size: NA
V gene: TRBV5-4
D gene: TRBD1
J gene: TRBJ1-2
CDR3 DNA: TGTGCCAGCAGCTTCCCGGGACAGGGAGGTGAATATGGCTACACCTTC
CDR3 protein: CASSFPGQGGEYGYTF

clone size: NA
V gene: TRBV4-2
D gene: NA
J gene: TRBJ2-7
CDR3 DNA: TGTGCCAGCAGCCTAGGAAGGGACTCCTACGAGCAGTACTTC
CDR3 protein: CASSLGRDSYEQYF

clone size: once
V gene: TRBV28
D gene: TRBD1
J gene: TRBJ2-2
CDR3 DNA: TGTGCCAGCAGTGCCGAGGGACAGGGAGGCACCGGGGAGCTGTTTTTT
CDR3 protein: CASSAEGQGGTGELFF

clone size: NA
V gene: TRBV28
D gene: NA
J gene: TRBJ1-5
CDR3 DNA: TGTGCCAGCAGTTTCCAAGGGATTTATAGCAATCAGCCCCAGCATTTT
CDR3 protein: CASSFQGIYSNQPQHF

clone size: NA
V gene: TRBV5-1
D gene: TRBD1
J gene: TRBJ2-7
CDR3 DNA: TGCGCCAGCAGTCACGGGACAGGGGCCTACGAGCAGTACTTC
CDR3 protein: CASSHGTGAYEQYF

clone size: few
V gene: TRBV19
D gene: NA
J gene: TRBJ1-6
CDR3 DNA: TGTGCCAGTAGTTGGCCTAATTCACCCCTCCACTTT
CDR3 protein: CASSWPNSPLHF

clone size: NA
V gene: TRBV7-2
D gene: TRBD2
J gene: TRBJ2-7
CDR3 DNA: TGTGCCAGCAGCCCCGAAAGCGGGAGGGTGTACGAGCAGTACTTC
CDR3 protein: CASSPESGRVYEQYF

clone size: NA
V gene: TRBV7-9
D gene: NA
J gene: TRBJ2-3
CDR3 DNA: TGTGCCAGCAGCTTAGGGGCGGGGGCACTCACAGATACGCAGTATTTT
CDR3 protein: CASSLGAGALTDTQYF

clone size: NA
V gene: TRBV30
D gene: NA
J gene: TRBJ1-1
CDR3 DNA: TGTGCCTGGAGTGAGATAACCGGACAGCAATATGTAACTGAAGCTTTCTTT
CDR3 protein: CAWSEITGQQYVTEAFF

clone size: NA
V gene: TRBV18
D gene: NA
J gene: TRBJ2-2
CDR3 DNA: TGTGCCAGCTCACCACGGGGGAGAGAAAACACCGGGGAGCTGTTTTTT
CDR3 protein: CASSPRGRENTGELFF

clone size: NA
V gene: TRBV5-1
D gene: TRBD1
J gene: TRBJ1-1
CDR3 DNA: TGCGCCAGCAGCTCGGGACAGATGAACACTGAAGCTTTCTTT
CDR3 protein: CASSSGQMNTEAFF

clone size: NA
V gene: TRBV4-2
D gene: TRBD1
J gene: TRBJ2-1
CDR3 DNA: TGTGCCAGCAGCCAAGAAGAGAGGGGACAGGGGGCCTACAATGAGCAGTTCTTC
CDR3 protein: CASSQEERGQGAYNEQFF

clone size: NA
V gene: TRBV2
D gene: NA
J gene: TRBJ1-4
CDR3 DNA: TGTGCCAGCAGTGAACAGGGCCTCGGCGCGGGGGAAAAACTGTTTTTT
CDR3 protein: CASSEQGLGAGEKLFF

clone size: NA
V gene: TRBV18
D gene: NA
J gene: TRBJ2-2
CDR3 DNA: TGTGCCAGCTCACCTCTTGGGGGGAAGAACACCGGGGAGCTGTTTTTT
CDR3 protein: CASSPLGGKNTGELFF

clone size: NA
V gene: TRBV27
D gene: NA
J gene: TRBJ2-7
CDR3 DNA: TGTGCCAGCAGTTTAGGTCTCGCGGGGCCTGGGGAGCAGTACTTC
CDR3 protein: CASSLGLAGPGEQYF

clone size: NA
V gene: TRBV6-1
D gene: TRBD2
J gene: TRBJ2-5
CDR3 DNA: TGTGCCAGCAGTGAAGCGTTCCTAGCGGGGGGCCAAGAGACCCAGTACTTC
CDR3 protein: CASSEAFLAGGQETQYF

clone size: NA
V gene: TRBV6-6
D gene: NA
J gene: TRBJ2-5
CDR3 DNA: TGTGCCAGCAGCCCGCGGGAGACCCAGTACTTC
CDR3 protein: CASSPRETQYF

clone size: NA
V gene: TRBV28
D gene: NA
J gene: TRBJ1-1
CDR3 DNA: TGTGCCAGCAGTATACCCCGGGGAGTGAACACTGAAGCTTTCTTT
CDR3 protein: CASSIPRGVNTEAFF

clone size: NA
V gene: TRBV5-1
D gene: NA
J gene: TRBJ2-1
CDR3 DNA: TGCGCCAGCAGCTTACGAAGCCCGGGGAAAAGCAATGAGCAGTTCTTC
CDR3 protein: CASSLRSPGKSNEQFF

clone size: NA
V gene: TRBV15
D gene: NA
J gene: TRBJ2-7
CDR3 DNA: TGTGCCACCAGCCAAGGGGGCTCCTACGAGCAGTACTTC
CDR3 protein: CATSQGGSYEQYF

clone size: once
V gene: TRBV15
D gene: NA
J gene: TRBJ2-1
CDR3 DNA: TGTGCCACCAGCGCCCGCCGGGGCGGGGATGGGGATGAGCAGTTCTTC
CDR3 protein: CATSARRGGDGDEQFF

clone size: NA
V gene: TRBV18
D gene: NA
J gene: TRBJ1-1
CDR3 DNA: TGTGCCAGCTCACAGGGGGAGGGTGAAGCTTTCTTT
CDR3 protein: CASSQGEGEAFF

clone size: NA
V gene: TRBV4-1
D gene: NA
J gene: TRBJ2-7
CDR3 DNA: TGCGCCAGCAGCTTCCGGGACCCCTCCTACGAGCAGTACTTC
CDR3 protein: CASSFRDPSYEQYF

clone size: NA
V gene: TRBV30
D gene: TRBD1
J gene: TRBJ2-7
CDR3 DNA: TGTGCCTGGAGTAGGGGCAGGGGGGAGCAGTACTTC
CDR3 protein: CAWSRGRGEQYF

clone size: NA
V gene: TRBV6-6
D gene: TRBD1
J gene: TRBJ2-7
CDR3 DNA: TGTGCCAGCAACTACGGGACAGGGGGTGAGCAGTACTTC
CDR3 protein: CASNYGTGGEQYF

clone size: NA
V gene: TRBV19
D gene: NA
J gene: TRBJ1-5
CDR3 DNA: TGTGCCAGTAGTATAGTTAGTGGTAGCAATCAGCCCCAGCATTTT
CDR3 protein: CASSIVSGSNQPQHF

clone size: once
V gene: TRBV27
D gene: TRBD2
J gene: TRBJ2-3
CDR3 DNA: TGTGCCAGCAGTTTACTCCGACTAGCGTCCAGCACAGATACGCAGTATTTT
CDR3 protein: CASSLLRLASSTDTQYF

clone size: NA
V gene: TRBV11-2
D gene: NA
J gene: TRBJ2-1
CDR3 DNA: TGTGCCAGCAGCTTAGATCGCGAGGGAAAGCAGTTCTTC
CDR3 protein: CASSLDREGKQFF

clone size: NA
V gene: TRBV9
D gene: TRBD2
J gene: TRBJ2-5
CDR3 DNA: TGTGCCAGCAGCGTAGGGGTTTCGGTTAGCGGGGAGACCCAGTACTTC
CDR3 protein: CASSVGVSVSGETQYF

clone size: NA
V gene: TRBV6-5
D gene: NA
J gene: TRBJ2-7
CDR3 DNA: TGTGCCAGCAGAGCCGGGACTGGTAGCTCCTACGAGCAGTACTTC
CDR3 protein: CASRAGTGSSYEQYF

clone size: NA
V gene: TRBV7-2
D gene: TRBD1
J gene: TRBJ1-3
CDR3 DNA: TGTGCCAGCAGCTTAGCGGTGGGACAGGGGGCGGGCATATATTTT
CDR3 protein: CASSLAVGQGAGIYF